This T cell receptor beta chain derives from a study of CD8+CD57+ T cells in acquired aplastic anemia. Study at large: Sorting CD4+ and CD8+ cells gave DNA averaging about 3.1 ug. There were 10 million or so reads, on average, for CD4+ cells from healthy donors.

As for this clonotype: The antigen remains unidentified.

It was genomic DNA that served as the template for profiling TCR beta VDJ and CDR3. TCRdb reprocessed the reads via MiXCR and lists one record per CDR3 protein. This sample has about 160,000 distinct CDR3 sequences, with roughly 47% found just once. Regarding the study as a whole: Patients and controls turned out to have 25 to 35 CD8+ CDR3 sequences in common.

The CDR3 consists of 14 residues. The V gene end was trimmed by 3 bases and the J gene end by 0 bases; junction bases not matched to a gene: 2. CDR1 is SGHDT, CDR2 YYEEEE, per germline. The TCR originated in a human donor in good health. The chain employs TRBV5-6 and TRBJ2-7, with 8 bases that match TRBD1. What was sequenced was sorted CD4+, CD8+, or CD8+CD57+ T cells (not recorded which) from PBMCs. CDR3 loop: CASSWTGSSYEQYF. DNA of the CDR3: TGTGCCAGCAGCTGGACAGGGAGCTCCTACGAGCAGTACTTC.